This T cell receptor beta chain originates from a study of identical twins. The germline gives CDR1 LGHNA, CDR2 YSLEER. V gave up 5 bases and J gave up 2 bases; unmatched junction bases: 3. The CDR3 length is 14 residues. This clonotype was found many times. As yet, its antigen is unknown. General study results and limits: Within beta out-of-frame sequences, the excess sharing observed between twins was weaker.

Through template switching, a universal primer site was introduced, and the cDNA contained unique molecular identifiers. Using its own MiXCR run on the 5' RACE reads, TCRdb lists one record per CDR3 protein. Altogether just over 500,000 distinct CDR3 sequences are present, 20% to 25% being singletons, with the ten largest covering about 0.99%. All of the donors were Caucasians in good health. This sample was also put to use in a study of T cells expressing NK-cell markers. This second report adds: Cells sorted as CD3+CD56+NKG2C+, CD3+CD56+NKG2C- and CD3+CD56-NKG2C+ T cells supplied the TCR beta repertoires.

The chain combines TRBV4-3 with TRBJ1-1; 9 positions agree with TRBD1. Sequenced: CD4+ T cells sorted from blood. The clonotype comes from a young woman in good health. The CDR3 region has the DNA TGCGCCAGCAGCGAGGGACAGGGAAACACTGAAGCTTTCTTT. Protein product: CASSEGQGNTEAFF.